The text below deals with one TCR beta chain. Its antigen is unidentified. The sample originates from a study of T cell responses to AZD1222 COVID-19 vaccine. The data were produced by immunoSEQ multiplex PCR, yet TCRdb's version contains in-frame clones alone and is incomplete. The sample includes 250,000 to 300,000 clones, 90% to 95% of them seen just once. The germline V gene has CDR1 MDHEN and CDR2 SYDVKM. The CDR3 runs to 16 residues. V lost 2 bases to trimming and J lost 5 bases; unmatched junction nucleotides: 5. Broader study findings: White British people made up most donors, females outnumbered males, and clonal diversity was possibly underestimated.

Sequenced material: peripheral blood, taken 28 days after the second AZD1222 dose. The chain carries TRBV28 and TRBJ2-7; TRBD2 aligns across 14 bases. This clonotype was obtained from an adult who received the AZD1222 COVID-19 vaccine. This CDR3 reads CASSLRGLAGADEQYF. The CDR3 DNA follows: TGTGCCAGCAGTTTAAGGGGACTAGCGGGAGCTGACGAGCAGTACTTC. Full variable domain (rest looked up from reference TRBV28 and TRBJ2-7): DVKVTQSSRYLVKRTGEKVFLECVQDMDHENMFWYRQDPGLGLRLIYFSYDVKMKEKGDIPEGYSVSREKKERFSLILESASTNQTSMYLCASSLRGLAGADEQYFGPGTRLTVT.